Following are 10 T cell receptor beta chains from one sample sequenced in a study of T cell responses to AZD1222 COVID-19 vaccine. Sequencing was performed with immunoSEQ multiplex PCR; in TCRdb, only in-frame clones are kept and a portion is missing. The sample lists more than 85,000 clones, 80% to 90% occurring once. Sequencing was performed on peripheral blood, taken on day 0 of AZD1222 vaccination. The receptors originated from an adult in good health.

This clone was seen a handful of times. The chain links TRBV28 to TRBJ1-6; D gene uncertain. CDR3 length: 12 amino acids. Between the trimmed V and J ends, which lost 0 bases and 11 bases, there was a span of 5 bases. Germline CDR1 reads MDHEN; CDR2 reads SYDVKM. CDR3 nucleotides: TGTGCCAGCAGTTTATGGGCTACACCCCTCCACTTT. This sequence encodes CASSLWATPLHF.

The CDR3 spells CASALISSYEQYF. CDR3 DNA sequence: TGTGCCAGCGCCCTTATTTCCTCCTACGAGCAGTACTTC. The genes are TRBV2 and TRBJ2-7; no reliable D call. Looked up from germline, CDR1 is SNHLY and CDR2 is FYNNEI. This CDR3 contains 13 residues. The V end lost 8 bases, the J end lost 0 bases, and 11 bases lay between the germline ends.

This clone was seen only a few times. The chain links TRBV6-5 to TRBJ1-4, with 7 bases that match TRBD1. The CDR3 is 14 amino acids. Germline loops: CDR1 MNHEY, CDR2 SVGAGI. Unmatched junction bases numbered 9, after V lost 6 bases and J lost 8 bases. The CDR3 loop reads CASRLGGAGEKLFF. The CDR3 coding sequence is TGTGCCAGCAGGCTAGGGGGCGCAGGAGAAAAACTGTTTTTT.

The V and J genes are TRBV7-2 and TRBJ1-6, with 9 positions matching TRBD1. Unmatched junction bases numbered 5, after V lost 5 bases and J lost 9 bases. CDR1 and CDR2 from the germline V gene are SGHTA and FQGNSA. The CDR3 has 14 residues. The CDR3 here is CASSLGQGSSPLHF. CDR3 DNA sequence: TGTGCCAGCAGCCTTGGACAGGGGAGTTCACCCCTCCACTTT.

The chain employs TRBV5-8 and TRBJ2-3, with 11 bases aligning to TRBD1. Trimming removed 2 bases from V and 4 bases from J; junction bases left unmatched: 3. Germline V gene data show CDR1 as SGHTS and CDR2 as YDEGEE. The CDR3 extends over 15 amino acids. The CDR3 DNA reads TGTGCCAGCAGCTTTGGACAGGGGGCGGCAGATACGCAGTATTTT. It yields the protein CASSFGQGAADTQYF.

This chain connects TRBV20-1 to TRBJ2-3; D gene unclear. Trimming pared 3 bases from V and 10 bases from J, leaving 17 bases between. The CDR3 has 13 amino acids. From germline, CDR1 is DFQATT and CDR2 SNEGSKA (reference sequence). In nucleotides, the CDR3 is TGCAGTGCTAGTAGCCCCCCGAGTGGTCCGCAGTATTTT. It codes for CSASSPPSGPQYF.

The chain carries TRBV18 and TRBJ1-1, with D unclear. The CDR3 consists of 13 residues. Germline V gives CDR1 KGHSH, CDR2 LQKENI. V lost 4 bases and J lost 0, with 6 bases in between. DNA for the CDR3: TGTGCCAGCTCACAAAACCTGAACACTGAAGCTTTCTTT. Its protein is CASSQNLNTEAFF.

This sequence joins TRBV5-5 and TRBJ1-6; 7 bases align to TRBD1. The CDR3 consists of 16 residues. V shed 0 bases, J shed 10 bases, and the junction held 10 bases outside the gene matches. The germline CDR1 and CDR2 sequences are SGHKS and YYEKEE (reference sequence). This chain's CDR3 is CASSLAGTVQGSPLHF. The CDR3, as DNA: TGTGCCAGCAGCTTGGCCGGGACAGTCCAGGGATCACCCCTCCACTTT.

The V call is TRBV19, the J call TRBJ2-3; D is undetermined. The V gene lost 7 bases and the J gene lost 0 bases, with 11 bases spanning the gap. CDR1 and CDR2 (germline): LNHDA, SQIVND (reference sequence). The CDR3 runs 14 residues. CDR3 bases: TGTGCCAGTAAACGCGAAGATAGCACAGATACGCAGTATTTT. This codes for CASKREDSTDTQYF.

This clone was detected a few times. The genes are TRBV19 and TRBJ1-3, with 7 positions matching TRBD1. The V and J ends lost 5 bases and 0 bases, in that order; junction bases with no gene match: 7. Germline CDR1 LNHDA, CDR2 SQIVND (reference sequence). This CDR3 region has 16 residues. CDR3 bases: TGTGCCAGTAGTCCCGGGACAGCGATCTCTGGAAACACCATATATTTT. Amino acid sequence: CASSPGTAISGNTIYF.